This T cell receptor (beta chain) was recovered during a study of T cell responses to AZD1222 COVID-19 vaccine. Overall study findings and caveats: Targets within unmutated variant regions were reportedly found for nearly half of spike-specific TCRs.

CDR1 and CDR2 (germline): SGDLS, YYNGEE. CDR3 length equals 15 residues. Trimming cost V 3 bases and J 3 bases; bases outside gene matches: 4. This clone is a singleton in its sample. The antigen is undetermined. Assay used: immunoSEQ multiplex PCR; TCRdb lists only in-frame clones, some missing. This sample has around 180,000 clones; 88% occur once, and the top ten carry 7.7%. The source material was peripheral blood, sampled on day 0 of AZD1222 vaccination. The clonotype originates from an adult in good health. V is TRBV9 and J is TRBJ2-3; 10 bases agree with TRBD2. The CDR3 spells CASSATGLATDTQYF. The CDR3 DNA reads as TGTGCCAGCAGCGCCACGGGACTAGCGACAGATACGCAGTATTTT.